This entry is about one T cell receptor (beta chain). Profiling relied on immunoSEQ multiplex PCR, and the TCRdb table lists in-frame clones only, not all of them. The sample carries over 250,000 clones, 87% recorded once. The data originate from a study of blood T cell repertoires in COVID-19. Sequenced input: PBMCs or T cells enriched from blood (not recorded which). The receptor's source is a woman aged 25 to 39 who had recovered from COVID-19.

CDR3 bases: TGTGCCAGCAGCGTAGAAGGGGGACCTGGAAACACCATATATTTT. Its protein product is CASSVEGGPGNTIYF. The chain has TRBV9 and TRBJ1-3, with a possible D match to TRBD1 (6 bases). V shed 0 bases and J shed 2 bases, with 9 bases lying between them. The length of the CDR3 is 15 residues. Looked up from germline, CDR1 is SGDLS and CDR2 is YYNGEE.